One sample yielded the 15 T cell receptor beta chains listed below, sequenced in a study of beta chain features in type 1 diabetes. Study-level findings and limits: Researchers report that Type 1 diabetes patients had moderately but significantly shorter TCRB CDR3s across all four CD4+ subsets.

Their cognate antigens are unknown. Sequencing targeted expressed TCRB transcripts, as all isolated RNA had been reverse transcribed. Sequencing used immunoSEQ multiplex PCR; TCRdb keeps in-frame clones, though not all of them. This sample has hundreds of thousands of clones, with around 15% found just once. The sequencing input was naive CD4+ T cells from blood. The receptors were sampled from a man between 18 and 35 years old with type 1 diabetes.

This clone was observed a handful of times. V is TRBV7-9 and J is TRBJ1-5; the match to TRBD1 covers 7 bases. V was pared by 5 bases and J by 3 bases, with 7 bases of the junction left unmatched. From germline, CDR1 is SEHNR and CDR2 FQNEAQ (reference sequence). The CDR3 totals 15 residues. CDR3 DNA sequence: TGTGCCAGCAGCCCCGGACAGGTGGACAATCAGCCCCAGCATTTT. This codes for CASSPGQVDNQPQHF.

The J gene is TRBJ2-6, the V gene TRBV30; unclear D gene. The V and J ends lost 0 bases and 0 bases respectively, with 12 bases between them. This CDR3 has 17 amino acids. From germline, CDR1 is GTSNPN and CDR2 SVGIG (reference sequence). CDR3 in DNA: TGTGCCTGGAGTGTAGGGCAGCCGAGCTCTGGGGCCAACGTCCTGACTTTC. The encoded protein is CAWSVGQPSSGANVLTF.

The chain uses TRBV7-8 and TRBJ2-4; TRBD2 matches 10 bases. CDR1 is SGHVS and CDR2 is FQNEAQ in the germline V gene. The CDR3 sequence is 18 residues long. With 5 bases clipped from V and 0 bases from J, the junction kept 10 bases outside the gene matches. This CDR3 reads CASSAAAGGPLAKNIQYF. The CDR3 DNA reads as TGTGCCAGCAGCGCAGCAGCGGGGGGGCCCTTAGCCAAAAACATTCAGTACTTC.

This clone was counted a few times. The V gene is TRBV5-6, the J gene TRBJ2-7; weak D call: TRBD2 (6 bases). Deletions cut 4 bases from V and 6 bases from J, with 14 bases between. Per germline, CDR1 SGHDT and CDR2 YYEEEE. CDR3 size: 13 residues. CDR3: CASSLGQEGEQYF. CDR3 in DNA: TGTGCCAGCAGCCTGGGGCAGGAGGGCGAGCAGTACTTC.

The genes are TRBV6-5 and TRBJ1-6, with 7 nucleotides matching TRBD1. This CDR3 has 16 residues. The V gene's germline CDR1 is MNHEY and CDR2 SVGAGI. The V segment lost 0 bases and the J segment 10 bases; nucleotides outside the gene matches: 9. The CDR3 nucleotides read TGTGCCAGCAGTTACTCGACAGGGCCCTTGGGGTCACCCCTCCACTTT. As protein: CASSYSTGPLGSPLHF.

Only a few counts were recorded for this clone. The chain employs TRBV2 and TRBJ1-6; no reliable D call. The CDR3 runs to 15 residues. Germline CDR1 SNHLY, CDR2 FYNNEI. Trimming cost V 4 bases and J 5 bases, with 12 bases left between them. The CDR3 region is CASSGGLGDNSPLHF. In DNA form, the CDR3 reads TGTGCCAGCAGTGGTGGCTTAGGAGATAATTCACCCCTCCACTTT.

This clone was recorded only once. This chain connects TRBV11-2 to TRBJ2-7; TRBD1 matches at 7 bases. This CDR3 has 14 residues. CDR1 and CDR2 from the germline V gene are SGHAT and FQNNGV. Trimming removed 4 bases from V and 4 bases from J; junction bases left unmatched: 7. The CDR3: CASSSEGQMYEQYF. As DNA, the CDR3 is TGTGCCAGCAGCTCAGAGGGACAGATGTACGAGCAGTACTTC.

There are a few counts of this clone. CDR3 residues: CASIWTEGGSGYTF. The CDR3, as DNA: TGTGCCAGTATTTGGACAGAAGGCGGGTCTGGCTACACCTTC. The chain carries TRBV19 and TRBJ1-2, with D possibly matching TRBD1 (6 bases). This CDR3 is 14 amino acids long. With 7 bases removed from V and 7 bases from J, the gap between germline ends came to 19 bases. The germline CDR1 and CDR2 sequences are LNHDA and SQIVND (reference sequence). The full variable domain, with the rest looked up from reference TRBV19 and TRBJ1-2, is DGGITQSPKYLFRKEGQNVTLSCEQNLNHDAMYWYRQDPGQGLRLIYYSQIVNDFQKGDIAEGYSVSREKKESFPLTVTSAQKNPTAFYLCASIWTEGGSGYTFGSGTRLTVV.

This clone came up a few times. For the CDR3, the DNA is TGTGCCTGGAGTGTAGCAGAGAACACTGAAGCTTTCTTT. This translates into CAWSVAENTEAFF. The V call is TRBV30, the J call TRBJ1-1; D gene unclear. Germline V CDR1 and CDR2: GTSNPN, SVGIG (reference sequence). The CDR3 has 13 amino acids. Trimming took off 0 bases at V and 1 base at J, with 6 bases between the two ends.

The V gene is TRBV27, the J gene TRBJ2-1; D remains unclear. This CDR3 has 12 residues. In germline, CDR1 is MNHEY, CDR2 SMNVEV (reference sequence). The V gene lost 6 bases and the J gene lost 14 bases, with 17 bases spanning the gap. The CDR3 loop reads CASSWLDGQEFF. CDR3 bases: TGTGCCAGCAGCTGGTTGGACGGTCAGGAGTTCTTC.

The chain recombines TRBV9 with TRBJ1-6, with D possibly TRBD1 on 6 matching bases. Germline CDR1 is SGDLS and CDR2 is YYNGEE. The ends were cut back, 4 bases at V and 0 bases at J, with 11 bases in the middle. This CDR3 spans 16 amino acids. The CDR3 here is CASSRTANSYNSPLHF. In DNA, the CDR3 is TGTGCCAGCAGCCGGACAGCGAACTCCTATAATTCACCCCTCCACTTT.

The chain combines TRBV7-2 with TRBJ2-7, with 8 bases that match TRBD1. Germline assignment: CDR1 SGHTA and CDR2 FQGNSA. The V and J ends lost 3 bases and 2 bases, in that order; junction bases with no gene match: 6. This CDR3 contains 15 residues. CDR3 protein: CASSLTPGQAYEQYF. The CDR3 coding sequence is TGTGCCAGCAGCTTGACCCCGGGACAGGCCTACGAGCAGTACTTC.

This CDR3 reads CASSIVGVGYTF. In nucleotides, the CDR3 is TGTGCCAGTAGTATAGTGGGGGTCGGCTACACCTTC. The chain carries TRBV19 and TRBJ1-2; perhaps TRBD1 as D (5 bases). CDR3 size: 12 residues. Germline V lookup: CDR1 LNHDA, CDR2 SQIVND (reference sequence). The V end lost 1 base, the J end lost 8 bases, and 8 bases lay between the germline ends. Full variable domain (remainder filled in from reference TRBV19 and TRBJ1-2): DGGITQSPKYLFRKEGQNVTLSCEQNLNHDAMYWYRQDPGQGLRLIYYSQIVNDFQKGDIAEGYSVSREKKESFPLTVTSAQKNPTAFYLCASSIVGVGYTFGSGTRLTVV.

This clone appeared a few times. The same CDR3 also results from other DNA sequences found in this sample. The gene calls are TRBV5-1 and TRBJ1-1; a weak D match, TRBD1 (5 bases). Germline CDR1 is SGHRS and CDR2 is YFSETQ. The V and J ends lost 0 bases and 3 bases respectively, with 6 bases between them. The CDR3 spans 13 residues. The CDR3 reads CASSLARDTEAFF. The CDR3 DNA sequence: TGCGCCAGCAGCTTGGCCAGGGACACTGAAGCTTTCTTT. The whole variable domain, filled in from reference TRBV5-1 and TRBJ1-1, reads KAGVTQTPRYLIKTRGQQVTLSCSPISGHRSVSWYQQTPGQGLQFLFEYFSETQRNKGNFPGRFSGRQFSNSRSEMNVSTLELGDSALYLCASSLARDTEAFFGQGTRLTVV.

The chain is built from TRBV27 and TRBJ1-2; no definite D call. Per germline, CDR1 MNHEY and CDR2 SMNVEV (reference sequence). Trimming removed 8 bases from V and 2 bases from J, with 6 bases in between. The length of the CDR3 is 11 residues. The CDR3 region has the DNA TGTGCCAGCGGCCTGAACTATGGCTACACCTTC. It specifies CASGLNYGYTF.